This TCR beta chain originates from a study of identical twins (dated by TCRdb to 2016 to 2017). A note on the overall study: To test whether fetal clonotypes persist, this study deep-sequenced TCR alpha and beta repertoires from monozygotic twins, from unrelated adults of various ages, and from cord blood. To rule out contamination, replicate twin experiments were performed at different times with different library preparation protocols.

Library preparation used 5' RACE. The reads were generated on an Illumina HiSeq 2000. A universal primer binding site was added through template switching, and the final cDNA carried a unique molecular identifier so that TCR cDNA molecules could be counted accurately. Specific primers in the conserved constant-segment region were used to synthesize first-strand cDNA for TCR alpha and beta chains. To control for contamination, every cDNA library carried two barcodes: a SMART-Mk sample barcode plus Illumina barcodes. Two successive PCR steps introduced TruSeq adapter sequences along with Illumina sample barcodes. Sequencing of the TCR alpha and beta cDNA libraries was done on the Illumina HiSeq platform using custom primers. The authors processed their data as follows. MiGEC was used to process raw reads and extract unique molecular identifiers, and MiXCR was used to find CDR3 positions. For each individual, recombination models were inferred using an EM algorithm with the repgenHMM and IGoR tools. Shared clonotypes were analyzed with the tcR package in R, and sharing was normalized by the product of cloneset sizes. Out-of-frame nonproductive sequences were analyzed to study raw recombination free of thymic and clonal selection effects. TCRdb reran the public reads through fastp at Q25 and MiXCR, keeping productive beta chains. Entries are consolidated by CDR3 protein sequence, retaining the most common genes and DNA. The V and J calls and clone size are TCRdb's, not the authors'. This sample comprises 600,000 to 800,000 distinct CDR3 sequences, around 20% of them detected only once. Roughly 4% of the sample belongs to the ten largest clones.

Paper-wide results and their limitations: Because the same donors could not be followed over many years, the conclusions relied on cross-sectional statistical analysis. Compared with coincidental sharing between unrelated individuals, out-of-frame TCR alpha sequences shared between twins showed an excess of sequences with low generation probability. Abundant cord blood beta clonotypes had fewer insertions, young adult naive repertoires showed a similar but weaker trend, and memory repertoires showed no such trend. Recombination models systematically underestimated out-of-frame TCR alpha sharing in monozygotic twins but agreed with sharing between unrelated individuals. Zero-insertion analyses could be partly confounded by invariant T cells such as MAIT and iNKT, although diverse VJ usage argued against such confounding for most clonotypes. A weaker excess of twin sharing was found in beta out-of-frame sequences because the signal-to-noise ratio was lowered by fewer shared sequences.

From cysteine to phenylalanine, the CDR3 is 15 amino acids long. Just CDR3 DNA is preserved here, 45 bases in frame from base 1. CDR1 and CDR2, per the germline V gene, are SGDLS and YYNGEE. Every donor was a healthy Caucasian. Three pairs of female monozygotic twins, all aged about 18 to 29 years, were included in the twin cohort. Peripheral blood mononuclear cells were the source from which RNA for the TCR libraries was isolated. With regard to this clonotype: The antigen it binds to is not known. A much larger clone lies a single base off, so this may be a read error.

This same sample was also part of a study on T cells expressing NK-cell markers. As the second publication notes: Under ten donors provided sorted CD3+CD56+NKG2C+, CD3+CD56+NKG2C- and CD3+CD56-NKG2C+ T-cell subsets, whose TCR beta-chain repertoires were profiled. Of the eight sequenced donors, seven were found to be HCMV-seropositive and one was found to be HCMV-seronegative. To restrict sorting to alphabetaTCR-expressing T cells, an anti-gammadeltaTCR antibody was added in several experiments. In more than 5 donors, the dominant CD3+CD56+NKG2C+ clonotypes ranked among the top 10 CD8+ clonotypes, making up about 1.0-8% of CD8+ T cells. Those dominant clonotypes were again the most abundant among CD3+CD56-NKG2C+ cells in a handful of donors, at about 25-60.1%. Whether the expanded NKG2C-expressing T cell clones were specific for HCMV antigens was left unclear. Randomly selected healthy volunteers, three men and five women, were used as the eight sequenced donors. A commercial ELISA kit detecting HCMV-specific IgG in serum was used to determine HCMV serostatus. For several donors, bulk peripheral blood T-cell repertoires were also sequenced from unsorted PBMC. MIGEC was used to demultiplex reads and group reads by UMI, and MiTCR was used to assemble and quantify clonotypes. To exclude erroneous sequences, any TCR cDNA sequence not supported by at least two reads was discarded. Downstream repertoire analysis used the tcR package, and clonotypes were matched across fractions by CDR3 nucleotide sequence plus V segment. VDJmatch was used to annotate antigen specificity against VDJdb, with one amino acid substitution in CDR3 allowed.

Sequences were obtained from PBMCs. The sequence was collected from a young woman in good health. Recombination joined TRBV9 with TRBJ2-3; the D gene cannot be resolved beyond TRBD1 or TRBD2, each matching 5 bases. The sequence in DNA is TGTGCCAGCAGCGTCACCGGGGCTAGCACAGATACGAAGTATTTT. This codes for CASSVTGASTDTKYF.